What follows is one T cell receptor (beta chain) and its context. This CDR3 contains 15 residues. Germline CDR1 SGHTA, CDR2 FQGTGA. V dropped 3 bases and J dropped 3 bases, with 11 bases sitting between them. TCRdb reanalysed the RT-PCR reads using MiXCR and keeps one entry per CDR3 protein. The table has about 680,000 distinct CDR3 sequences, over 12% seen once. This TCR was sampled from a female donor in good health, serving as a healthy control. The sequenced sample consisted of memory CD4+ T cells from blood. The chain joins TRBV7-3 to TRBJ2-2; D may be TRBD2 (6 bases). CDR3 region: CASSFGGAYTGELFF. The CDR3 coding sequence is TGTGCCAGCAGCTTCGGGGGAGCGTACACCGGGGAGCTGTTTTTT.